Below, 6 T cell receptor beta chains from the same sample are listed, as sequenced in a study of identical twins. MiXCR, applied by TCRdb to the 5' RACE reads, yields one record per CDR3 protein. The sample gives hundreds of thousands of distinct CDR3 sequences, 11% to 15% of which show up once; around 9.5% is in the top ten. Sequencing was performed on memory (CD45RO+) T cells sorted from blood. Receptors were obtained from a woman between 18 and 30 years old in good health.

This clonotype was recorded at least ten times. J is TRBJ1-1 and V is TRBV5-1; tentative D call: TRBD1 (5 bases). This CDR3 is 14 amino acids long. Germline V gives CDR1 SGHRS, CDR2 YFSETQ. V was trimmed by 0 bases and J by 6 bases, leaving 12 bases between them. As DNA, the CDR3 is TGCGCCAGCAGCTTGGAGGGACGCGTCTCTGAAGCTTTCTTT. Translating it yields CASSLEGRVSEAFF.

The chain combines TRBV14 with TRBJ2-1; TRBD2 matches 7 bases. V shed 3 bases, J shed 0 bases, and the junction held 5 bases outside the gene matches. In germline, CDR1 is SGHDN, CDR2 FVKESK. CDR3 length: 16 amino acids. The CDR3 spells CASSQERGGSYNEQFF. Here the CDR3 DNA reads TGTGCCAGCAGCCAGGAGCGGGGAGGCTCCTACAATGAGCAGTTCTTC.

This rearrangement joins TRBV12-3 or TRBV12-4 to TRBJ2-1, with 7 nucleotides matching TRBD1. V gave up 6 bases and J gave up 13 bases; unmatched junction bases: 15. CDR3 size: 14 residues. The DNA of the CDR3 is TGTGCCAGCAGCCTATGGACAGGCCAGCATTTACAGTTCTTC. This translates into CASSLWTGQHLQFF.

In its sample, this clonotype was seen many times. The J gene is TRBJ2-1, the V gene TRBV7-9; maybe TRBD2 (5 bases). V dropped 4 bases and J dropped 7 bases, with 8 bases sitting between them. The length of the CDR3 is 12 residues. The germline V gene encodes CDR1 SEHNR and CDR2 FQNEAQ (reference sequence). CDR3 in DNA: TGTGCCAGCAGCTCCCCGGGGAATGAGCAGTTCTTC. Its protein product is CASSSPGNEQFF.

The CDR3: CASSLWEGSTEAFF. The CDR3 DNA reads TGTGCCAGCAGTTTATGGGAGGGTTCGACTGAAGCTTTCTTT. The J gene is TRBJ1-1, the V gene TRBV27; D unresolved. Germline loops: CDR1 MNHEY, CDR2 SMNVEV (reference sequence). V lost 1 base to trimming and J lost 5 bases, with 11 bases between them. This CDR3 contains 14 residues.

CDR3 in amino acids: CASSNAWTRGYGYTF. The CDR3 region has the DNA TGTGCCAGCAGTAACGCTTGGACAAGGGGATATGGCTACACCTTC. The rearrangement links TRBV25-1 to TRBJ1-2, with a weak D call TRBD1 (5 bases). Looked up from germline, CDR1 is MGHDK and CDR2 is SYGVNS. This CDR3 has 15 amino acids. The germline V and J ends were trimmed by 5 bases and 5 bases, with 18 bases remaining between them.